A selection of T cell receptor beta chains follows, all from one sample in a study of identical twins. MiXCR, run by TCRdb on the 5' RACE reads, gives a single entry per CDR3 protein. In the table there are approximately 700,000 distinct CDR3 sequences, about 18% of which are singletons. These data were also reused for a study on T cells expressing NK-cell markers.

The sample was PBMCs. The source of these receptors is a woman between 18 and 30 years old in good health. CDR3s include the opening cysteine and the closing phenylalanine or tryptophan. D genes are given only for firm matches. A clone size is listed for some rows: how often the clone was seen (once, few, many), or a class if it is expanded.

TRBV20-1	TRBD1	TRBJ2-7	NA	CSAAPGQGLYEQYF	TGCAGTGCTGCACCGGGACAGGGTCTCTATGAGCAGTACTTC
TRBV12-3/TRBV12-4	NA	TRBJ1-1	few	CASSLRSRNTEAFF	TGTGCCAGCAGTTTGAGAAGCAGGAACACTGAAGCTTTCTTT
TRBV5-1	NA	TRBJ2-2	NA	CASSLKGADTGELFF	TGCGCCAGCAGCTTGAAAGGGGCGGACACCGGGGAGCTGTTTTTT
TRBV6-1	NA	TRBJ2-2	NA	CASSGTGTGELFF	TGTGCCAGCAGTGGAACGGGCACCGGGGAGCTGTTTTTT
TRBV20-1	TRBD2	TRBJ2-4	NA	CSASSGIQYF	TGCAGTGCTTCTAGCGGGATACAGTACTTC
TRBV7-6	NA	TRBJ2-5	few	CASSPTDPQETQYF	TGTGCCAGCAGCCCCACCGACCCTCAAGAGACCCAGTACTTC
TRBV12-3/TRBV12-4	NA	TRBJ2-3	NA	CASSFNTLYTDTQYF	TGTGCCAGCAGTTTTAACACCTTGTACACAGATACGCAGTATTTT
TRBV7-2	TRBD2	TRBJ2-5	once	CASSLSGRRVETQYF	TGTGCCAGCAGCTTAAGCGGGAGACGTGTAGAGACCCAGTACTTC
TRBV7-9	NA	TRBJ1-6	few	CASSSLGDRPDSPLHF	TGTGCCAGCAGCTCCTTAGGCGACAGACCCGATTCACCCCTCCACTTT
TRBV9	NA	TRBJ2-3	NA	CASSVARVKSDTQYF	TGTGCCAGCAGCGTAGCGCGGGTCAAATCAGATACGCAGTATTTT
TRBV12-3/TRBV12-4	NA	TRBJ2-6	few	CASSFGPPGAGANVLTF	TGTGCCAGCAGTTTCGGCCCTCCGGGGGCGGGGGCCAACGTCCTGACTTTC
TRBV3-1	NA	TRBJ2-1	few	CASVGRRYNEQFF	TGTGCCAGCGTTGGGCGGAGGTACAATGAGCAGTTCTTC
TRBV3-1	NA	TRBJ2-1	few	CASSQDPVGEQFF	TGTGCCAGCAGCCAAGATCCGGTAGGTGAGCAGTTCTTC
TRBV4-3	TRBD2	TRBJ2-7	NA	CASSQVGTSGEQYF	TGCGCCAGCAGCCAAGTAGGGACTAGCGGCGAGCAGTACTTC
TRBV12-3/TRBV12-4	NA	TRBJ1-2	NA	CATPRRGERDGYTF	TGTGCCACCCCGAGGAGGGGAGAGCGAGATGGCTACACCTTC
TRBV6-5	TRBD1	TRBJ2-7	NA	CASSYSGTAYF	TGTGCCAGCAGTTACTCGGGGACAGCTTACTTC
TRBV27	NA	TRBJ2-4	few	CASQGLASRGGNIQYF	TGTGCCAGCCAGGGGTTAGCGAGTCGCGGCGGGAACATTCAGTACTTC
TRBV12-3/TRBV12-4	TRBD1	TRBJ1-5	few	CASNAGGAFQPQHF	TGTGCCAGCAACGCAGGGGGCGCGTTTCAGCCCCAGCATTTT
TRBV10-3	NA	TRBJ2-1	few	CAISVSTGYSYNEQFF	TGTGCCATCAGCGTTTCGACGGGATATTCCTACAATGAGCAGTTCTTC
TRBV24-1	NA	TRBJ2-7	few	CATSDNTGGGEQYF	TGTGCCACCAGTGATAATACAGGGGGAGGGGAGCAGTACTTC
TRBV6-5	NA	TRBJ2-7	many	CASSYRGTGSSYEQYF	TGTGCCAGCAGTTACAGGGGGACGGGGAGCTCCTACGAGCAGTACTTC
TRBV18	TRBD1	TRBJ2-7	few	CASSGGQGALYEQYF	TGTGCCAGCTCGGGGGGACAGGGGGCTTTGTACGAGCAGTACTTC
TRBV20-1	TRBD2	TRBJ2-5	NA	CSAQRGAEETQYF	TGCAGTGCCCAGCGGGGGGCCGAAGAGACCCAGTACTTC
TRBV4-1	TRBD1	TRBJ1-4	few	CASSQRQGTNEKLFF	TGCGCCAGCAGCCAACGACAGGGGACTAATGAAAAACTGTTTTTT
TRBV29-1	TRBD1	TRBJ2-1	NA	CSVKGGRDRVVEQFF	TGCAGCGTGAAGGGAGGCCGGGACAGGGTTGTTGAGCAGTTCTTC
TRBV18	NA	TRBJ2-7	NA	CASSRDLGYEQYF	TGTGCCAGCTCCCGGGACCTCGGCTACGAGCAGTACTTC
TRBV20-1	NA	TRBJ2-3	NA	CSARSGFGQYF	TGCAGTGCCCGGAGCGGGTTCGGGCAGTATTTT
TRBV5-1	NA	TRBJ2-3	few	CASSLGMTGYTDTQYF	TGCGCCAGCAGCTTGGGAATGACAGGTTACACAGATACGCAGTATTTT
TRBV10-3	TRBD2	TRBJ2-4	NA	CAIGPSGRAREDKNIQYF	TGTGCCATTGGACCTAGCGGGAGGGCCAGGGAGGACAAAAACATTCAGTACTTC
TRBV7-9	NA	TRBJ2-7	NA	CASSLSGALNGEQYF	TGTGCCAGCAGCCTTAGCGGCGCCCTTAACGGCGAGCAGTACTTC
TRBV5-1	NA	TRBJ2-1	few	CASFGGSSYNEQFF	TGCGCCAGCTTTGGGGGTAGCTCCTACAATGAGCAGTTCTTC
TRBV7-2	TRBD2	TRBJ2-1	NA	CASSSDRLAGTKFF	TGTGCCAGCAGCTCCGACAGACTAGCGGGGACCAAGTTCTTC
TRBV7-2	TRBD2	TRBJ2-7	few	CASSFERGLPYEQYF	TGTGCCAGCAGCTTTGAGCGGGGGTTACCCTACGAGCAGTACTTC
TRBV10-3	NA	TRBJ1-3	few	CAIRERRDTIYF	TGTGCCATCAGGGAAAGGAGGGACACCATATATTTT
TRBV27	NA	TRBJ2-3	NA	CASSPPRRGWPTDTQYF	TGTGCCAGCAGTCCCCCGAGACGCGGGTGGCCCACAGATACGCAGTATTTT
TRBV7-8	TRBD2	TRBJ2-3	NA	CASSSRTSGGVGDTQYF	TGTGCCAGCAGCTCTCGGACTAGCGGGGGGGTGGGAGATACGCAGTATTTT
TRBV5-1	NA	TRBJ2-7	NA	CASSLGVRRGHEQYF	TGCGCCAGCAGCTTGGGGGTAAGAAGGGGCCACGAGCAGTACTTC
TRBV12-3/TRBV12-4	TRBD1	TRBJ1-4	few	CASSTRTGAREKLFF	TGTGCCAGCAGTACCCGGACAGGGGCTCGTGAAAAACTGTTTTTT
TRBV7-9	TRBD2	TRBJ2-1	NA	CASSYLAGVDNEQFF	TGTGCCAGCAGCTACCTAGCGGGAGTTGACAATGAGCAGTTCTTC
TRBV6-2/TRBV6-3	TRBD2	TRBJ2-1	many	CASSYTSDNNEQFF	TGTGCCAGCAGTTATACTAGCGACAACAATGAGCAGTTCTTC
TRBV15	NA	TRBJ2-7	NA	CATSRDQGEGWEQYF	TGTGCCACCAGCAGAGATCAGGGCGAGGGATGGGAGCAGTACTTC
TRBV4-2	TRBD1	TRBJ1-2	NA	CASSHSRDRDRGYTF	TGTGCCAGCAGCCACAGCCGGGACAGGGACCGTGGCTACACCTTC
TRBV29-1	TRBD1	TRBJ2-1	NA	CSVFPPDRRPNEQFF	TGCAGCGTTTTTCCACCGGACAGGCGCCCCAATGAGCAGTTCTTC
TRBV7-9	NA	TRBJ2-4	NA	CASSFAKNIQYF	TGTGCCAGCAGCTTCGCCAAAAACATTCAGTACTTC
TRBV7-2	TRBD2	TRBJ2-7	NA	CASSFQAGDYEQYF	TGTGCCAGCAGCTTCCAAGCGGGGGATTACGAGCAGTACTTC
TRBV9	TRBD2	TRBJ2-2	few	CASSLPTSGRPDTGELFF	TGTGCCAGCAGCCTCCCTACTAGCGGGAGGCCGGACACCGGGGAGCTGTTTTTT
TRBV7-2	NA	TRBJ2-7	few	CASSSQAGDEQYF	TGTGCCAGCAGCTCTCAAGCAGGGGACGAGCAGTACTTC
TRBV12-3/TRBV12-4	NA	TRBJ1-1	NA	CASSWVMNTEAFF	TGTGCCAGCAGTTGGGTTATGAACACTGAAGCTTTCTTT
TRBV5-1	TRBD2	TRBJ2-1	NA	CASSWGQTVRGRSNEQFF	TGCGCCAGCAGCTGGGGGCAAACCGTCCGCGGGAGGTCGAATGAGCAGTTCTTC
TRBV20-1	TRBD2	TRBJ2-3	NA	CSAERLAGPPDTQYF	TGCAGTGCTGAACGACTAGCGGGGCCCCCAGATACGCAGTATTTT
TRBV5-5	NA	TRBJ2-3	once	CASSWTWGVNEQYF	TGTGCCAGCAGCTGGACTTGGGGGGTCAATGAGCAGTATTTT
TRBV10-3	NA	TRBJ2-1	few	CAISESERTSYNEQFF	TGTGCCATCAGTGAGTCGGAGCGAACCTCCTACAATGAGCAGTTCTTC
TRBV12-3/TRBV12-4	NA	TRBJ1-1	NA	CASNNGWEAFF	TGTGCCAGCAATAACGGGTGGGAAGCTTTCTTT
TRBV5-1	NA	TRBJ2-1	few	CASSYNYGSSYNEQFF	TGCGCCAGCAGCTATAACTACGGGAGCTCCTACAATGAGCAGTTCTTC
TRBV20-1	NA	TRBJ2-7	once	CSARGALEQRPYEQYF	TGCAGTGCTAGAGGGGCTCTGGAACAGCGACCTTACGAGCAGTACTTC
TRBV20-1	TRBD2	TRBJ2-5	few	CSARDRISGGEETQYF	TGCAGTGCTAGAGATCGGATTAGCGGGGGGGAAGAGACCCAGTACTTC
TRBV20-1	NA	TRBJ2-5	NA	CSAREGAADNQETQYF	TGCAGTGCTAGAGAGGGCGCGGCAGACAACCAAGAGACCCAGTACTTC
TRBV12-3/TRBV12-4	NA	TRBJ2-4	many	CASSLGDIQYF	TGTGCCAGCAGTTTGGGGGACATTCAGTACTTC
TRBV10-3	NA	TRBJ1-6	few	CATRGQPPENSPLHF	TGTGCCACCAGAGGTCAGCCCCCGGAAAATTCACCCCTCCACTTT
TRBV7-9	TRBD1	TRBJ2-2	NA	CASSSPEGQGNTGELFF	TGTGCCAGCAGCTCACCGGAGGGACAGGGGAACACCGGGGAGCTGTTTTTT